This TCR beta chain was identified during a study of T cell repertoires in cytomegalovirus infection. In the study overall: Carrying CMV and the relevant HLA type showed in public TCR beta signatures. Points from the study as a whole: There were carriers of CMV plus the relevant HLA, and cumulative public TCR beta family frequency identified them. The ex vivo response was dominated by HLA-C-restricted CMV-specific TCR beta clonotypes.

V shed 4 bases and J 4 bases; nucleotides not matched to a gene: 18. Per the germline V gene, CDR1 is SGDLS and CDR2 is YYNGEE. This CDR3 is built from 20 residues. A remark on this clonotype: Antigen unknown.

TCRdb itself ran the reads through MiXCR, one entry per CDR3 protein. The sample holds hundreds of thousands of distinct CDR3 sequences, about 33% seen once. The specimen sequenced was PBMCs. This rearrangement joins TRBV9 to TRBJ1-3, with TRBD1 identical over 12 bases. The receptor comes from a human donor in good health (CMV status not recorded). Some clones in this sample may be carry-over from other donors' samples. The CDR3: CASSIAPVPRDRGLGNTIYF. The CDR3 bases are TGTGCCAGCAGCATTGCCCCCGTACCCCGGGACAGGGGGCTCGGAAACACCATATATTTT.